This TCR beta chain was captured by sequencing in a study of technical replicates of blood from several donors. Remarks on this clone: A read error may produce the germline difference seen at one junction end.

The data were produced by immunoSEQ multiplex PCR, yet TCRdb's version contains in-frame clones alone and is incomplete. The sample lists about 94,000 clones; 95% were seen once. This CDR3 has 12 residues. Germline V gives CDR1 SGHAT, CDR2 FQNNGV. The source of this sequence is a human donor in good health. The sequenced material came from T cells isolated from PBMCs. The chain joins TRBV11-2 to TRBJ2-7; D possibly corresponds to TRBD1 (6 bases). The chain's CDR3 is CASNLQGGEQYF. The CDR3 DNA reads TGTGCCAGCAACTTACAGGGTGGCGAGCAGTACTTC.